Presented here are 22 T cell receptor beta chains from one specimen sequenced in a study of OX40 agonist ivuxolimab in advanced cancers. The protocol was immunoSEQ multiplex PCR, while the TCRdb copy is restricted to in-frame clones and leaves out a portion. This sample has tens of thousands of clones, with about 88% found just once. The sample consisted of CD4+ or CD8+ T cells sorted from blood, taken in a trial of the OX40 agonist ivuxolimab. Receptors were obtained from an adult with an advanced solid tumor such as melanoma, head and neck, liver or kidney cancer.

V and J are TRBV19 and TRBJ1-1, with a possible D match to TRBD1 (6 bases). Deletions cut 6 bases from V and 5 bases from J, with 16 bases between. The CDR3 contains 14 residues. The germline CDR1 and CDR2 sequences are LNHDA and SQIVND (reference sequence). The CDR3 sequence is CASSRDTRGTEAFF. The CDR3 bases are TGTGCCAGTAGCAGGGACACCCGGGGGACTGAAGCTTTCTTT.

CDR3 loop: CASSYPGGADNEQFF. The CDR3 coding sequence is TGCGCCAGCAGCTATCCAGGGGGGGCGGACAATGAGCAGTTCTTC. V usage is TRBV4-1 and J usage is TRBJ2-1; D possibly uses TRBD1 or TRBD2 (7 bases each). Germline assignment: CDR1 MGHRA and CDR2 YSYEKL. V lost 5 bases, J lost 5 bases, and 16 bases lay in between. The CDR3 has 15 amino acids.

V is TRBV7-8 and J is TRBJ2-7; TRBD1 aligns across 7 bases. In germline, CDR1 is SGHVS, CDR2 FQNEAQ. This CDR3 is 15 amino acids long. J lost 2 bases, V lost 5 bases, and 9 bases had no gene match. CDR3 loop: CASSPGQVSPYEQYF. Written as DNA, the CDR3 is TGTGCCAGCAGCCCCGGACAGGTCTCTCCCTACGAGCAGTACTTC.

The rearrangement joins TRBV9 to TRBJ2-7, with 10 bases that match TRBD2. The V gene end was trimmed by 0 bases and the J gene end by 7 bases; junction bases not matched to a gene: 13. Germline CDR1 reads SGDLS; CDR2 reads YYNGEE. The CDR3 loop spans 17 amino acids. CDR3 protein: CASSVVGRSGRAWEQYF. CDR3 DNA sequence: TGTGCCAGCAGCGTAGTCGGTAGGAGCGGGAGGGCCTGGGAGCAGTACTTC.

CDR3 loop: CASSPSGGAEQFF. The CDR3 DNA reads as TGTGCCAGCTCACCCTCAGGGGGGGCTGAGCAGTTCTTC. The rearrangement links TRBV18 to TRBJ2-1; D may match TRBD1 or TRBD2 (7 bases each). Germline CDR1 KGHSH, CDR2 LQKENI. This CDR3 is 13 amino acids long. Between the trimmed V and J ends, which lost 3 bases and 9 bases, there was a span of 12 bases.

CDR3 DNA: TGTGCCAGTAGTATAGAACAGGGTCGAGGTCAGCCCCAGCATTTT. Translating gives CASSIEQGRGQPQHF. The rearrangement joins TRBV19 to TRBJ1-5, with D maybe TRBD1 (6 bases). Trimming stripped 0 bases from V and 6 bases from J, with 12 bases between. The length of the CDR3 is 15 residues. Looked up from germline, CDR1 is LNHDA and CDR2 is SQIVND (reference sequence).

The J gene is TRBJ2-7, the V gene TRBV7-2, with TRBD2 matching over 12 bases. V trimming: 5 bases; J trimming: 6 bases; junction bases outside the gene matches: 5. This CDR3 is built from 14 residues. The germline V gene has CDR1 SGHTA and CDR2 FQGNSA. DNA of the CDR3: TGTGCCAGCAGCCGAGGACTAGCGGGAAGCGAGCAGTACTTC. It yields the protein CASSRGLAGSEQYF.

The chain employs TRBV30 and TRBJ1-2, with a possible D match to TRBD1 (6 bases). This CDR3 spans 13 amino acids. Germline V gives CDR1 GTSNPN, CDR2 SVGIG (reference sequence). V was pared by 2 bases and J by 7 bases, with 14 bases between. The DNA of the CDR3 is TGTGCCTGGAGTCCTGGACAGTTGTCTGGCTACACCTTC. Protein: CAWSPGQLSGYTF.

The CDR3 coding sequence is TGCGCCAGCAGCCAAGCCACAGGGGGATGGGAGACCCAGTACTTC. Its translation is CASSQATGGWETQYF. The J gene is TRBJ2-5, the V gene TRBV4-1; 8 bases map to TRBD1. Germline V gene sequence: CDR1 MGHRA, CDR2 YSYEKL. The V and J ends lost 1 base and 5 bases, in that order; junction bases with no gene match: 6. There are 15 residues in the CDR3.

This chain joins TRBV28 and TRBJ1-2, with 8 bases fitting TRBD1. After removal of 3 bases from V and 1 base from J, the junction contained 16 bases not matched to a gene. Germline CDR1 and CDR2: MDHEN and SYDVKM. This CDR3 is 19 amino acids long. CDR3 residues: CASSFNSRTGNLLNYGYTF. The CDR3 bases are TGTGCCAGCAGTTTCAATTCTAGGACAGGGAACCTCCTTAACTATGGCTACACCTTC.

V is TRBV28 and J is TRBJ2-5; D unresolved. Germline loops: CDR1 MDHEN, CDR2 SYDVKM. This CDR3 region has 13 residues. Trimming took off 3 bases at V and 5 bases at J, with 10 bases between the two ends. The CDR3 region is CASSFSRIETQYF. In DNA, the CDR3 is TGTGCCAGCAGTTTTTCGAGAATCGAGACCCAGTACTTC.

CDR3: CASSLGLDTEYTEAFF. The DNA of the CDR3 is TGTGCCAGCAGCTTGGGGCTTGACACGGAATACACTGAAGCTTTCTTT. The chain has TRBV5-6 and TRBJ1-1; no definite D call. CDR3 length: 16 amino acids. Germline V lookup: CDR1 SGHDT, CDR2 YYEEEE. V lost 0 bases and J 3 bases, leaving 15 bases between the germline ends.

The rearrangement uses TRBV4-1 and TRBJ1-4, with D perhaps matching TRBD1 (5 bases). In germline, CDR1 is MGHRA, CDR2 YSYEKL. The CDR3 loop spans 15 amino acids. The V end lost 5 bases, the J end lost 10 bases, and 20 bases lay between the germline ends. CDR3 region: CASSSGSGERGKLFF. CDR3 sequence (DNA): TGCGCCAGCAGCTCAGGGTCTGGGGAAAGAGGAAAACTGTTTTTT.

As to this clone: Other DNA sequences within the sample encode an identical CDR3. V and J are TRBV5-1 and TRBJ2-7; TRBD1 matches 7 bases. Trimming took 0 bases from V and 3 from J; bases not matched to a gene: 3. Germline CDR1 is SGHRS and CDR2 is YFSETQ. There are 14 residues in the CDR3. The CDR3 bases are TGCGCCAGCAGCTTGGGACAGGGTGGCTACGAGCAGTACTTC. It is translated as CASSLGQGGYEQYF.

V usage is TRBV18 and J usage is TRBJ1-2; the D gene is possibly TRBD1 (6 bases). V was clipped by 4 bases and J by 1 base, with 7 bases between them. This CDR3 comprises 13 residues. Germline CDR1 is KGHSH and CDR2 is LQKENI. The CDR3 DNA sequence: TGTGCCAGCTCACAGGACAGTAACTATGGCTACACCTTC. This sequence encodes CASSQDSNYGYTF.

The gene calls are TRBV2 and TRBJ1-6; D is possibly TRBD1 (5 bases). Trimming stripped 7 bases from V and 7 bases from J, with 11 bases between. CDR1 and CDR2 from the germline V gene are SNHLY and FYNNEI. CDR3 length: 13 residues. CDR3 DNA sequence: TGTGCCAGCACTCGGGACCCCAATTCACCCCTCCACTTT. This encodes CASTRDPNSPLHF.

The chain carries TRBV29-1 and TRBJ1-2; D is perhaps TRBD1 (5 bases). Trimming took off 4 bases at V and 8 bases at J, with 11 bases between the two ends. CDR1 SQVTM and CDR2 ANQGSEA come from the germline V gene. The CDR3 consists of 11 residues. The CDR3 DNA reads TGCAGCGTTGTGGGGGAGGGCGGCTACACCTTC. Translated, it gives CSVVGEGGYTF.

The rearrangement joins TRBV29-1 to TRBJ2-1; D unclear. Trimming took 1 base from V and 6 from J, leaving 13 bases between them. CDR1 SQVTM and CDR2 ANQGSEA come from the germline V gene. The CDR3 sequence is 14 residues long. The CDR3 protein is CSVEGTPKGNEQFF. As DNA, the CDR3 is TGCAGCGTTGAAGGGACGCCCAAAGGCAATGAGCAGTTCTTC.

This clone was counted only a few times. The chain is built from TRBV28 and TRBJ2-1, with TRBD2 matching 7 bases. This CDR3 region has 15 residues. V shed 6 bases, J shed 1 base, and the junction held 6 bases outside the gene matches. Germline V CDR1 and CDR2: MDHEN, SYDVKM. In nucleotides, the CDR3 is TGTGCCAGCAGACTAGCGAAGAGGTCCTACAATGAGCAGTTCTTC. Translating it yields CASRLAKRSYNEQFF.

This clone was seen once. The rearrangement links TRBV29-1 to TRBJ1-2; D is undetermined. Looked up from germline, CDR1 is SQVTM and CDR2 is ANQGSEA. V was pared by 3 bases and J by 7 bases, with 9 bases between. The CDR3 has 11 amino acids. The CDR3 reads CSVDTASGYTF. The DNA of the CDR3 is TGCAGCGTTGACACAGCGAGTGGCTACACCTTC.

The count of this clone is one. The J gene is TRBJ2-1, the V gene TRBV2; either TRBD1 or TRBD2 may fit D (5 bases each). Trimming took 5 bases from V and 9 from J, leaving 14 bases between them. Looked up from germline, CDR1 is SNHLY and CDR2 is FYNNEI. The CDR3 totals 13 residues. DNA for the CDR3: TGTGCCAGCAGTATGGGGGAGAGGGTTGAGCAGTTCTTC. Translated: CASSMGERVEQFF.

This chain uses TRBV5-4 with TRBJ2-5; D not resolved. CDR3 length: 14 residues. Per the germline V gene, CDR1 is SGHNT and CDR2 is YYREEE (reference sequence). V dropped 0 bases and J dropped 4 bases, with 10 bases sitting between them. The CDR3 is CASSLAGLGETQYF. Written as DNA, the CDR3 is TGTGCCAGCAGCTTGGCCGGGCTGGGAGAGACCCAGTACTTC.